At least ten counts were recorded for the clone carrying this T cell receptor (beta chain). The source of the sample is a study of Graves' ophthalmopathy and Graves' hyperthyroidism. With 2 bases removed from V and 8 bases from J, the gap between germline ends came to 12 bases. Germline V gives CDR1 MNHEY, CDR2 SMNVEV (reference sequence). The CDR3 is 13 amino acids. The study amplified TCR beta CDR3 regions using RNA transcripts. The library came from an HTBI-primed first-round RT-PCR and a second-round multiplex PCR. TCRdb reanalysed the multiplex PCR reads using MiXCR and keeps one entry per CDR3 protein. In the table there are over 450,000 distinct CDR3 sequences, approximately 15% of which are singletons.

The sample consisted of blood. The clonotype comes from a woman in her thirties with Graves' ophthalmopathy. The rearrangement joins TRBV27 to TRBJ1-1, with D perhaps TRBD1 (6 bases). CDR3 region: CASSLNWGREAFF. CDR3 in DNA: TGTGCCAGCAGTTTAAACTGGGGGCGCGAAGCTTTCTTT.